This entry describes one T cell receptor (beta chain). Its antigen is as yet unknown. These data come from a study of CD4 T cells in relation to SARS-CoV-2 and coronaviruses. About the research overall: After roughly ten days of antigen culture, PBMC TCR beta CDR3s were sequenced.

CD4 enrichment then naive enrichment separated naive from memory CD4+ cells. Approximately 9 x 10^4 naive or memory CD4+ cells were cultured with CEF peptides for under 12 days. Study-wide results and caveats: Crossreactive clones expanded significantly less to SARS-CoV-2 than monoreactive clones.

Deletions cut 1 base from V and 1 base from J, with 1 base between. The CDR3 covers 12 residues. CDR1 and CDR2 (germline): LNHNV, YYDKDF (reference sequence). Sequenced by immunoSEQ multiplex PCR; TCRdb stores in-frame clones only, minus some. The sample holds some 44,000 clones; over 75% are singletons and the top ten take about 1.3%. Sequenced sample: naive CD4+ T cells from PBMCs, cultured in vitro. Subset given: naive CD4+ T cells isolated by negative enrichment. The chain has TRBV15 and TRBJ1-2; D is ambiguous. The clonotype originates from an adult with COVID-19. CDR3 bases: TGTGCCACCAGCAGAGGTAACTATGGCTACACCTTC. Protein product: CATSRGNYGYTF.